The entry that follows covers one TCR beta chain sequence. The data derive from a study of control samples from healthy donors and cancer patients. Sequencing used immunoSEQ multiplex PCR; TCRdb keeps in-frame clones, though not all of them. The profile shows 200,000 or so clones, roughly 94% of them singletons. Trimming pared 5 bases from V and 1 base from J, leaving 20 bases between. The germline V gene has CDR1 KGHDR and CDR2 SFDVKD. CDR3 length equals 18 residues. Sequencing input: blood. This chain links TRBV24-1 with TRBJ1-5, with D perhaps matching TRBD1 (6 bases). The sequence came from a man in his fifties in good health. The CDR3, as DNA: TGTGCCACCAGTGGGGGTGCCGGCAGGGGCCCCAGCAATCAGCCCCAGCATTTT. Its translation: CATSGGAGRGPSNQPQHF.